A selection of T cell receptor beta chains follows, all from one sample in a study of molecular identifiers for immune sequencing clone quantification. Via MiXCR, TCRdb re-called the PCR reads, giving one row per CDR3 protein. The table includes approximately 550,000 distinct CDR3 sequences, roughly a fifth detected once. Sequencing used naive CD8+ T cells from blood, with Jurkat cell RNA spiked in. The receptors derive from a human donor in good health. Some libraries in this study had Jurkat cell RNA spiked in. The CDR3 runs from the conserved cysteine through the conserved F or W. Fields, in order: V gene, J gene, clone size, D gene, CDR3 protein, CDR3 DNA. The D gene is left open where the match is weak. Not all rows give a size; the values are once, few, many and, for expanded clones, a class.

TRBV7-2	TRBJ2-1	many	TRBD2	CASSQTRLAGLGYNEQFF	TGTGCCAGCAGCCAGACCCGACTAGCGGGCCTAGGCTACAATGAGCAGTTCTTC
TRBV27	TRBJ2-3	few	-	CASSQWGQPTDTQYF	TGTGCCAGCAGTCAATGGGGACAACCCACAGATACGCAGTATTTT
TRBV10-3	TRBJ2-7	many	-	CAISETGTYEQYF	TGTGCCATCAGTGAAACAGGGACCTACGAGCAGTACTTC
TRBV5-1	TRBJ2-3	once	TRBD2	CASSLVIAPSGRSNTGTQYF	TGCGCCAGCAGCCTCGTAATCGCCCCTAGCGGGAGGTCGAACACAGGTACGCAGTATTTT
TRBV6-2/TRBV6-3	TRBJ2-2	many	-	CASSSGTGELFF	TGTGCCAGCAGTAGCGGAACCGGGGAGCTGTTTTTT
TRBV29-1	TRBJ1-1	many	TRBD1	CSAADRASEAFF	TGCAGCGCTGCAGACAGGGCTTCTGAAGCTTTCTTT
TRBV4-3	TRBJ2-7	many	TRBD2	CASSQDASGGYEQYF	TGCGCCAGCAGCCAAGATGCGAGCGGGGGGTACGAGCAGTACTTC
TRBV28	TRBJ2-3	many	TRBD2	CASSSPRFSGRADTQYF	TGTGCCAGCAGTTCCCCCCGGTTTAGCGGGAGGGCAGATACGCAGTATTTT
TRBV7-9	TRBJ1-1	many	-	CASSATRSEAFF	TGTGCCAGCAGCGCGACCAGGAGTGAAGCTTTCTTT
TRBV13	TRBJ1-1	few	-	CASSTHRRMGNTEAFF	TGTGCCAGCAGCACCCACCGACGGATGGGGAACACTGAAGCTTTCTTT
TRBV5-6	TRBJ1-4	few	TRBD1	CASSLAVTGISPEKLFF	TGTGCCAGCAGCTTGGCTGTGACAGGGATATCCCCAGAAAAACTGTTTTTT
TRBV9	TRBJ2-2	many	-	CASSDRYTGELFF	TGTGCCAGCAGTGACAGATACACCGGGGAGCTGTTTTTT
TRBV19	TRBJ2-5	few	-	CATQQQGPKETQYF	TGTGCCACCCAACAACAGGGCCCCAAAGAGACCCAGTACTTC
TRBV27	TRBJ1-1	many	-	CASSPEQGLNTEAFF	TGTGCCAGCAGCCCCGAACAGGGACTGAACACTGAAGCTTTCTTT
TRBV20-1	TRBJ1-5	few	-	CSAAPPRGQPQHF	TGCAGTGCTGCCCCCCCTAGAGGACAGCCCCAGCATTTT
TRBV7-8	TRBJ2-7	-	-	CASSLRGSGVVLYEQYF	TGTGCCAGCAGCTTAAGGGGTTCTGGGGTGGTTCTGTACGAGCAGTACTTC
TRBV11-2	TRBJ2-1	many	-	CASSWQGREQFF	TGTGCCAGCAGCTGGCAGGGGCGTGAGCAGTTCTTC
TRBV7-2	TRBJ1-2	few	-	CASSLAGSARGYTF	TGTGCCAGCAGCTTAGCTGGTTCGGCGCGTGGCTACACCTTC
TRBV30	TRBJ2-3	few	-	CAWSFSTDTQYF	TGTGCCTGGTCGTTCAGCACAGATACGCAGTATTTT
TRBV19	TRBJ2-2	-	TRBD2	CASSSRGGSVGELFF	TGTGCCAGTAGTTCTCGCGGGGGGTCCGTCGGGGAGCTGTTTTTT
TRBV6-5	TRBJ2-3	many	-	CASSYSSGLGTDTQYF	TGTGCCAGCAGTTACTCTTCGGGGTTGGGCACAGATACGCAGTATTTT
TRBV4-1	TRBJ1-1	few	-	CASSTRASFTEAFF	TGCGCCAGCAGCACTAGAGCTTCTTTTACTGAAGCTTTCTTT
TRBV27	TRBJ1-6	-	-	CASSLQTGWGNSPLHF	TGTGCCAGCAGTCTCCAGACTGGCTGGGGTAATTCACCCCTCCACTTT
TRBV12-3/TRBV12-4	TRBJ1-5	-	TRBD1	CASSTGDNQPQHF	TGTGCCAGCAGTACAGGGGACAATCAGCCCCAGCATTTT
TRBV7-9	TRBJ2-7	-	TRBD2	CASSLKLAGGHSSYEQYF	TGTGCCAGCAGCTTAAAGCTAGCGGGAGGCCACAGCTCCTACGAGCAGTACTTC
TRBV7-6	TRBJ2-2	-	TRBD1	CASSLPDRVGNTGELFF	TGTGCCAGCAGCTTGCCCGACAGGGTCGGAAACACCGGGGAGCTGTTTTTT
TRBV20-1	TRBJ1-5	-	-	CSAEVVGGNQPQHF	TGCAGTGCCGAAGTTGTGGGGGGCAATCAGCCCCAGCATTTT
TRBV9	TRBJ1-1	many	TRBD1	CASSTGDSTYTEAFF	TGTGCCAGCAGCACCGGGGACAGCACTTACACTGAAGCTTTCTTT
TRBV28	TRBJ2-1	-	TRBD2	CASSSSGSGYEQFF	TGTGCCAGCAGTTCCAGCGGGAGTGGGTATGAGCAGTTCTTC
TRBV19	TRBJ2-3	-	-	CASSIDSGSHWADTQYF	TGTGCCAGTAGTATAGATTCTGGCAGCCATTGGGCAGATACGCAGTATTTT
TRBV30	TRBJ1-1	many	-	CAWSVPGTVFEAFF	TGTGCCTGGAGTGTACCGGGGACCGTGTTTGAAGCTTTCTTT
TRBV21-1	TRBJ2-3	-	-	CASSKVILTGTSGCTDTQYF	TGTGCCAGCAGCAAAGTAATCCTGACCGGGACTAGCGGGTGCACAGATACGCAGTATTTT
TRBV7-2	TRBJ2-1	few	TRBD1	CASSLLYPKTPGQTYNEQFF	TGTGCCAGCAGCTTACTTTACCCGAAGACCCCGGGACAGACCTACAATGAGCAGTTCTTC
TRBV9	TRBJ2-5	once	-	CASSEWDGEETQYF	TGTGCCAGCAGCGAGTGGGACGGAGAAGAGACCCAGTACTTC
TRBV19	TRBJ2-7	few	TRBD2	CASSTRTGLAGVVEQYF	TGTGCCAGTAGTACACGAACCGGACTAGCGGGAGTGGTTGAGCAGTACTTC
TRBV7-9	TRBJ2-5	-	TRBD2	CASSFPTSWETQYF	TGTGCCAGCAGCTTCCCGACTAGCTGGGAGACCCAGTACTTC
TRBV29-1	TRBJ2-1	many	TRBD1	CSVYRGSYNEQFF	TGCAGCGTCTACAGGGGGTCCTACAATGAGCAGTTCTTC
TRBV20-1	TRBJ1-4	-	-	CSARDGTTNERLFF	TGCAGTGCTAGAGATGGGACAACTAATGAAAGACTGTTTTTT
TRBV3-1	TRBJ1-1	many	-	CASSQDLYRATEAFF	TGTGCCAGCAGCCAAGATCTTTACAGGGCGACTGAAGCTTTCTTT
TRBV13	TRBJ2-3	few	TRBD1	CASSLGGQGVNTQYF	TGTGCCAGCAGCTTAGGTGGACAGGGGGTAAATACGCAGTATTTT
TRBV7-9	TRBJ2-1	-	TRBD2	CASSLPGTSAGNEQFF	TGTGCCAGCAGCTTACCAGGGACTAGCGCGGGCAATGAGCAGTTCTTC
TRBV7-3	TRBJ2-3	many	TRBD1	CASSLISRQGGDTQYF	TGTGCCAGCAGCTTAATTTCGAGACAGGGGGGAGATACGCAGTATTTT
TRBV7-2	TRBJ1-4	many	-	CASSFGGTNEKLFF	TGTGCCAGCAGCTTTGGGGGGACTAATGAAAAACTGTTTTTT
TRBV30	TRBJ2-1	few	-	CAWKGSSRTYNEQFF	TGTGCCTGGAAAGGTTCTAGCCGGACCTACAATGAGCAGTTCTTC
TRBV11-2	TRBJ1-1	many	-	CASSLVRGPTEAFF	TGTGCCAGCAGCTTAGTACGGGGGCCCACTGAAGCTTTCTTT
TRBV20-1	TRBJ1-4	many	-	CSARGPVDNEKLFF	TGCAGTGCTAGAGGGCCGGTGGATAATGAAAAACTGTTTTTT
TRBV12-5	TRBJ2-7	-	TRBD1	CASGLLTGIMYEQYF	TGTGCTAGTGGTCTACTGACAGGGATTATGTACGAGCAGTACTTC
TRBV19	TRBJ2-7	-	-	CASSPSIQGFEQYF	TGTGCCAGTAGTCCCTCTATTCAGGGATTCGAGCAGTACTTC
TRBV15	TRBJ2-2	many	-	CATSRDMTGELFF	TGTGCCACCAGCAGAGATATGACGGGGGAGCTGTTTTTT
TRBV12-3/TRBV12-4	TRBJ2-5	-	-	CASSSPPSGPRGQGTQYF	TGTGCCAGCAGTTCCCCCCCGTCCGGGCCGCGGGGCCAAGGGACCCAGTACTTC
TRBV4-1	TRBJ1-4	-	TRBD1	CASSQGQGFVIEKLFF	TGCGCCAGCAGCCAGGGACAGGGGTTTGTTATTGAAAAACTGTTTTTT
TRBV5-1	TRBJ2-2	-	-	CASSFPAGQNTGELFF	TGCGCCAGCAGCTTTCCGGCAGGGCAGAACACCGGGGAGCTGTTTTTT
TRBV27	TRBJ2-1	-	TRBD1	CASSPGTAFYNEQFF	TGTGCCAGCAGTCCCGGGACAGCCTTCTACAATGAGCAGTTCTTC
TRBV27	TRBJ2-7	few	TRBD1	CASSPGTVYYEQYF	TGTGCCAGCAGTCCGGGGACAGTCTACTACGAGCAGTACTTC